What follows are 20 T cell receptor beta chains derived from one specimen sequenced in a study of T cell repertoires in cytomegalovirus infection. TCRdb analysed the reads with MiXCR anew, one entry per CDR3 protein. The sample records fewer than 900,000 distinct CDR3 sequences, 25% to 35% being singletons. For these receptors, no antigen is known. The source was cultured CD8+ T cells from PBMCs, collected from culture after CMV antigen stimulation. The receptors come from a human donor in good health (CMV status not recorded). Some clones in this sample may be carry-over from other donors' samples.

This clonotype was recorded a few times. The chain joins TRBV4-2 to TRBJ2-2; 9 nucleotides align to TRBD1. V lost 3 bases to trimming and J lost 6 bases; unmatched junction nucleotides: 14. Germline V gives CDR1 LGHNA, CDR2 YNFKEQ. This CDR3 contains 18 residues. Written as DNA, the CDR3 is TGTGCCAGCAGCCACAGGATCCCCGGGACAGGGACCGCCGGGGAGCTGTTTTTT. Encoded protein: CASSHRIPGTGTAGELFF.

The gene calls are TRBV2 and TRBJ1-1; no definite D call. This CDR3 spans 15 amino acids. The V gene's germline CDR1 is SNHLY and CDR2 FYNNEI. V was cut by 4 bases and J by 3 bases, with 15 bases left in between. The CDR3 DNA follows: TGTGCCAGCAGTGGTTTTTTCGGGGTTGACACTGAAGCTTTCTTT. It specifies CASSGFFGVDTEAFF. Combining the CDR3 with reference TRBV2 and TRBJ1-1 gives the whole variable domain EPEVTQTPSHQVTQMGQEVILRCVPISNHLYFYWYRQILGQKVEFLVSFYNNEISEKSEIFDDQFSVERPDGSNFTLKIRSTKLEDSAMYFCASSGFFGVDTEAFFGQGTRLTVV.

This sequence joins TRBV19 and TRBJ1-5, with a possible D match to TRBD1 (6 bases). Germline CDR1 reads LNHDA; CDR2 reads SQIVND (reference sequence). Trimming pared 4 bases from V and 6 bases from J, leaving 10 bases between. The CDR3 has 13 amino acids. CDR3 DNA: TGTGCCAGTAGTAAACAGGGACCTCAGCCCCAGCATTTT. Translating it yields CASSKQGPQPQHF.

This clonotype was counted many times. The chain recombines TRBV7-9 with TRBJ2-1; D not resolved. V gave up 1 base and J gave up 0 bases, with 7 bases separating them. This CDR3 is built from 15 residues. The germline V gene has CDR1 SEHNR and CDR2 FQNEAQ (reference sequence). The CDR3 DNA follows: TGTGCCAGCAGCTTAGAGATGAGCTCCTACAATGAGCAGTTCTTC. This sequence encodes CASSLEMSSYNEQFF.

The count of this clonotype is one. The junction departs from germline at one end; a sequencing error may be responsible. This chain joins TRBV4-1 and TRBJ2-2; D is unclear. Per germline, CDR1 MGHRA and CDR2 YSYEKL. The CDR3 covers 14 residues. Here the CDR3 reads CASSQDVGTGELFF. Written as DNA, the CDR3 is TGTGCCAGCAGCCAAGATGTCGGGACCGGGGAGCTGTTTTTT.

The chain couples TRBV28 to TRBJ2-3; a possible D gene is TRBD2 (6 bases). Germline V gene sequence: CDR1 MDHEN, CDR2 SYDVKM. The ends were cut back, 6 bases at V and 2 bases at J, with 18 bases in the middle. This CDR3 comprises 16 residues. CDR3 nucleotides: TGTGCCAGCAGCCGACTAGGGACTCAACTCACAGATACGCAGTATTTT. Translating it yields CASSRLGTQLTDTQYF.

This clonotype occurred a few times. The V call is TRBV25-1, the J call TRBJ2-5; D not certain. The germline V and J ends were trimmed by 3 bases and 5 bases, with 4 bases remaining between them. Germline V CDR1 and CDR2: MGHDK, SYGVNS. There are 11 residues in the CDR3. CDR3 sequence: CASSEGETQYF. The CDR3 coding sequence is TGTGCCAGCAGTGAGGGTGAGACCCAGTACTTC.

This clonotype has only a few counts. The junction does not match germline at one end; this may be a read error. The chain has TRBV7-7 and TRBJ2-5; D remains unclear. The CDR3 is 15 residues long. In germline, CDR1 is SSHAT, CDR2 FNYEAQ (reference sequence). For the CDR3, the DNA is TGTGCTAGCAGCTTAGCCATGTCGGTTGAAGAGACCCAGTACTTC. Amino acid sequence: CASSLAMSVEETQYF.

The sample holds a few counts of this clonotype. CDR3 sequence: CASSYSSRLKNTGELFF. DNA for the CDR3: TGTGCCAGCAGTTACTCCTCCAGACTCAAGAACACCGGGGAGCTGTTTTTT. This rearrangement joins TRBV6-6 to TRBJ2-2, with D hard to call. Trimming stripped 0 bases from V and 1 base from J, with 12 bases between. Germline CDR1 MNHNY, CDR2 SVGAGI (reference sequence). CDR3 length: 17 amino acids.

The V and J genes are TRBV7-6 and TRBJ2-3, with 10 bases lining up with TRBD2. V gave up 2 bases and J gave up 4 bases; unmatched junction bases: 3. The CDR3 sequence is 15 residues long. Per the germline V gene, CDR1 is SGHVS and CDR2 is FNYEAQ. In DNA form, the CDR3 reads TGTGCCAGCAGCTTACCTAGCGGGGGCCCAGATACGCAGTATTTT. It codes for CASSLPSGGPDTQYF.

This clonotype was counted a few times. The chain combines TRBV27 with TRBJ2-1, with D possibly being TRBD1 (5 bases). Germline V lookup: CDR1 MNHEY, CDR2 SMNVEV (reference sequence). There are 13 residues in the CDR3. V was pared by 3 bases and J by 8 bases, with 11 bases between. Here the CDR3 reads CASSFQAGYEQFF. CDR3 nucleotides: TGTGCCAGCAGTTTTCAAGCAGGGTATGAGCAGTTCTTC.

In its sample, this clonotype was seen a few times. The chain has TRBV6-6 and TRBJ1-4; D uncertain. With 1 base removed from V and 0 bases from J, the gap between germline ends came to 3 bases. The CDR3 runs 14 residues. CDR1 and CDR2 from the germline V gene are MNHNY and SVGAGI (reference sequence). CDR3 bases: TGTGCCAGCAGTTACTTTGCAACTAATGAAAAACTGTTTTTT. Translated: CASSYFATNEKLFF.

This chain links TRBV19 with TRBJ2-2, with 12 positions matching TRBD1. Unmatched junction bases numbered 6, after V lost 4 bases and J lost 6 bases. This CDR3 is 16 amino acids long. Looked up from germline, CDR1 is LNHDA and CDR2 is SQIVND (reference sequence). CDR3 amino acids: CASSNRDRGPAGELFF. The CDR3 bases are TGTGCCAGTAGTAACCGGGACAGGGGGCCCGCCGGGGAGCTGTTTTTT.

This clonotype was observed a few times. The chain combines TRBV28 with TRBJ1-1, with 7 bases lining up with TRBD1. Germline lookup yields CDR1 MDHEN and CDR2 SYDVKM. The CDR3 consists of 17 residues. Trimming at V came to 3 bases and at J to 0 bases, leaving 10 bases not matched to a gene. For the CDR3, the DNA is TGTGCCAGCAGTTTCCCGGACAGGATAGATGTGAACACTGAAGCTTTCTTT. This codes for CASSFPDRIDVNTEAFF.

This clonotype was detected ten times or more. The chain joins TRBV7-9 to TRBJ1-2; 8 bases map to TRBD1. Trimming at V came to 5 bases and at J to 0 bases, leaving 2 bases not matched to a gene. Germline values: CDR1 SEHNR, CDR2 FQNEAQ (reference sequence). The CDR3 length is 14 residues. In nucleotides, the CDR3 is TGTGCCAGCAGCCCGGACAGGGCTAACTATGGCTACACCTTC. Amino acids: CASSPDRANYGYTF.

This clonotype appeared many times. The chain has TRBV7-9 and TRBJ1-2, with a possible D match to TRBD1 (6 bases). The germline CDR1 and CDR2 sequences are SEHNR and FQNEAQ (reference sequence). V was clipped by 5 bases and J by 4 bases, with 11 bases between them. The CDR3 runs 13 residues. As DNA, the CDR3 is TGTGCCAGCAGCCCGACAGGCCTCTATGGCTACACCTTC. Translation gives CASSPTGLYGYTF.

V gene TRBV4-1 combines with J gene TRBJ2-7, with a weak D call TRBD1 (5 bases). The CDR3 extends over 14 amino acids. V lost 2 bases, J lost 2 bases, and 10 bases lay in between. Looked up from germline, CDR1 is MGHRA and CDR2 is YSYEKL. As DNA, the CDR3 is TGCGCCAGCAGCCAAAAAGACAGAGCCTACGAGCAGTACTTC. Protein product: CASSQKDRAYEQYF.

This clonotype was recorded a few times. This sequence joins TRBV2 and TRBJ2-3, with a weak D call TRBD1 (6 bases). This CDR3 contains 16 residues. Trimming shortened V by 2 bases and J by 0 bases, and 12 bases separated the two germline ends. Looked up from germline, CDR1 is SNHLY and CDR2 is FYNNEI. The CDR3 DNA follows: TGTGCCAGCAGTGAACTCGCAGGGGAAAGCACAGATACGCAGTATTTT. It specifies CASSELAGESTDTQYF. The whole variable domain, remainder taken from reference TRBV2 and TRBJ2-3, is EPEVTQTPSHQVTQMGQEVILRCVPISNHLYFYWYRQILGQKVEFLVSFYNNEISEKSEIFDDQFSVERPDGSNFTLKIRSTKLEDSAMYFCASSELAGESTDTQYFGPGTRLTVL.

This sequence joins TRBV20-1 and TRBJ2-7, with D unresolved. CDR3 size: 15 residues. Trimming cost V 5 bases and J 3 bases, with 20 bases left between them. The germline V gene encodes CDR1 DFQATT and CDR2 SNEGSKA (reference sequence). The CDR3 spells CSAVPGEGYYYEQYF. The CDR3 nucleotides are TGCAGTGCTGTACCAGGAGAAGGCTACTACTACGAGCAGTACTTC.

The chain carries TRBV12-3 or TRBV12-4 and TRBJ2-1, with D tentatively TRBD1 or TRBD2 (6 bases each). Trimming pared 3 bases from V and 5 bases from J, leaving 11 bases between. CDR3 length equals 14 residues. The CDR3 DNA reads TGTGCCAGCAGTTTTGGGGGGCGCAACAATGAGCAGTTCTTC. It encodes CASSFGGRNNEQFF.